This TCR beta chain originates from a study of blood T cell repertoires in COVID-19. On the study more broadly: Acute and convalescent COVID-19 samples came from the United States, Italy and Spain. The analysed material was cDNA or gDNA that came from T cells, B-cell-depleted T cells, or PBMCs.

As originally analysed: The assay estimated nucleated cells by amplifying reference gene primers. Here immunoSEQ multiplex PCR was the method, and the copy in TCRdb shows in-frame clones only, minus some. V and J calls and clone size are those listed in that table; D and trimming were worked out from the DNA. Among about 180,000 clones listed, around 76% were seen once. The germline V gene has CDR1 SGDLS and CDR2 YYNGEE. The CDR3 is made up of 14 amino acids. J was trimmed by 10 bases and V by 4 bases; bases with no gene match: 7. The sample consisted of peripheral blood. The clonotype was recovered from a woman in her 70s with acute or convalescent COVID-19. This chain uses TRBV9 with TRBJ2-1; 11 positions agree with TRBD2. The CDR3: CASSFSGRDSEQFF. DNA of the CDR3: TGTGCCAGCAGCTTTAGCGGGAGGGACTCCGAGCAGTTCTTC.